Listed here are 20 T cell receptor beta chains from one sample, sequenced in a study of cytomegalovirus exposure and HLA in healthy donors. Both 60 Vbeta primers and 13 Jbeta primers went into the PCR. The repertoire was sequenced with immunoSEQ multiplex PCR; TCRdb's copy has only in-frame clones and lacks some. The sample lists 90,000 to 120,000 clones; 79% were seen once. The sample taken for sequencing was PBMCs. These receptors originate from a female donor in good health and CMV-seropositive.

The chain recombines TRBV6-1 with TRBJ2-1; no clear D gene. Looked up from germline, CDR1 is MNHNS and CDR2 is SASEGT. Trimming cost V 3 bases and J 3 bases, with 15 bases left between them. CDR3 length: 16 amino acids. The CDR3 coding sequence is TGTGCCAGCAGTGAGGCCTCCGGCGGCAACTACAATGAGCAGTTCTTC. It translates to CASSEASGGNYNEQFF.

Of note for this clone: Additional DNA sequences in this sample encode the identical CDR3. V is TRBV29-1 and J is TRBJ1-1; TRBD1 is a possible D gene (6 bases). V shed 3 bases and J shed 2 bases, with 10 bases lying between them. Germline V gene sequence: CDR1 SQVTM, CDR2 ANQGSEA. The CDR3 spans 13 residues. This chain's CDR3 is CSVERGRNTEAFF. As DNA, the CDR3 is TGCAGCGTTGAGCGGGGGCGCAACACTGAAGCTTTCTTT.

The chain has TRBV27 and TRBJ1-3; 7 bases line up with TRBD1. Germline V gene lookup returns CDR1 MNHEY and CDR2 SMNVEV (reference sequence). V lost 3 bases to trimming and J lost 4 bases; unmatched junction nucleotides: 9. The CDR3 is made up of 16 amino acids. DNA of the CDR3: TGTGCCAGCAGTTTTGTCCCAGGACAGGACGGAAACACCATATATTTT. It codes for CASSFVPGQDGNTIYF.

The V call is TRBV5-1, the J call TRBJ2-1; D remains ambiguous. The CDR3 extends over 14 amino acids. Germline lookup yields CDR1 SGHRS and CDR2 YFSETQ. The germline V and J ends were trimmed by 1 base and 8 bases, with 13 bases remaining between them. The CDR3 loop reads CASSLTRLNDEQFF. In DNA form, the CDR3 reads TGCGCCAGCAGCTTGACCCGACTGAACGATGAGCAGTTCTTC.

The rearrangement links TRBV10-3 to TRBJ2-5; D call uncertain. TRBJ2-7 matches the DNA end more closely, so the J call is doubtful. Germline CDR1 is ENHRY and CDR2 is SYGVKD. The CDR3 covers 12 residues. CDR3 protein: CAIRNYLGEQYF. The CDR3 DNA sequence: TGTGCCATCAGAAATTATCTAGGCGAGCAGTACTTC.

V is TRBV11-2 and J is TRBJ1-2; 7 bases map to TRBD1. The CDR3 consists of 16 residues. Germline-derived CDR1 and CDR2 are SGHAT and FQNNGV. Trimming cost V 7 bases and J 0 bases; bases outside gene matches: 11. CDR3 residues: CASKPLGQRANYGYTF. CDR3 nucleotides: TGTGCCAGCAAACCTTTGGGACAGAGGGCTAACTATGGCTACACCTTC.

V and J are TRBV5-1 and TRBJ2-5, with 9 bases identical to TRBD1. The J segment lost 5 bases and the V segment lost 4 bases, leaving 9 bases of the junction unmatched. Germline lookup yields CDR1 SGHRS and CDR2 YFSETQ. The CDR3 length is 15 residues. The CDR3 is CASSRGDRDRETQYF. Here the CDR3 DNA reads TGCGCCAGCAGCCGCGGGGACAGGGATCGGGAGACCCAGTACTTC.

This clone was counted a single time. The chain couples TRBV30 to TRBJ2-1; weak D call: TRBD2 (6 bases). CDR3 length equals 13 residues. Germline assignment: CDR1 GTSNPN and CDR2 SVGIG (reference sequence). V was shortened by 0 bases and J by 8 bases, with 11 bases between the two germline ends. CDR3 sequence reads: CAWSVTGSDEQFF. Here the CDR3 DNA reads TGTGCCTGGAGTGTGACCGGGAGTGATGAGCAGTTCTTC.

Of note for this clone: The junction differs from germline at one of its ends, possibly a read error. The J gene is TRBJ2-1, the V gene TRBV5-1, with TRBD2 identical over 12 bases. This CDR3 contains 15 residues. Germline V gene sequence: CDR1 SGHRS, CDR2 YFSETQ. Written as DNA, the CDR3 is TGCGCCAGCAGCGGTCGGACTAGCGGGGACTATGAGCGGTTCTTC. It yields the protein CASSGRTSGDYERFF.

In this sample, this clone turned up a few times. The chain has TRBV9 and TRBJ2-2; 11 bases align to TRBD1. V was pared by 4 bases and J by 3 bases, with 5 bases of the junction left unmatched. The CDR3 length is 16 residues. Germline CDR1 SGDLS, CDR2 YYNGEE. Written as DNA, the CDR3 is TGTGCCAGCAGCCCCCGGGACAGGGGGGACACCGGGGAGCTGTTTTTT. This codes for CASSPRDRGDTGELFF.

V is TRBV15 and J is TRBJ1-2; D unclear. The germline V and J ends were trimmed by 8 bases and 5 bases, with 3 bases remaining between them. The CDR3 is 9 residues long. Germline V lookup: CDR1 LNHNV, CDR2 YYDKDF (reference sequence). CDR3 amino acids: CATHYGYTF. CDR3 coding DNA: TGTGCCACCCATTATGGCTACACCTTC.

This chain joins TRBV5-6 and TRBJ1-2, with TRBD1 matching 8 bases. There are 18 residues in the CDR3. The V gene end was trimmed by 3 bases and the J gene end by 0 bases; junction bases not matched to a gene: 13. Germline CDR1 and CDR2: SGHDT and YYEEEE. The CDR3, as DNA: TGTGCCAGCAGCTCTTTAAACTCCGGGACAGGACCTAACTATGGCTACACCTTC. Residues: CASSSLNSGTGPNYGYTF.

The rearrangement uses TRBV5-1 and TRBJ2-7; 10 nucleotides match TRBD1. Germline CDR1 reads SGHRS; CDR2 reads YFSETQ. This CDR3 comprises 14 residues. V shed 5 bases and J 4 bases; nucleotides not matched to a gene: 6. In DNA form, the CDR3 reads TGCGCCAGCAGGCTGGGACAGGGGTTTTACGAGCAGTACTTC. This encodes CASRLGQGFYEQYF.

In its sample, this clone was seen once. The V call is TRBV4-1, the J call TRBJ2-3, with D perhaps matching TRBD2 (5 bases). Trimming stripped 0 bases from V and 6 bases from J, with 19 bases between. CDR1 MGHRA and CDR2 YSYEKL come from the germline V gene. The CDR3 contains 17 residues. DNA of the CDR3: TGCGCCAGCAGCCAAGATCCGGGGTGGGTGCTGGAGGATACGCAGTATTTT. This codes for CASSQDPGWVLEDTQYF.

The rearrangement joins TRBV5-1 to TRBJ2-1, with TRBD2 matching 8 bases. CDR3 length: 14 residues. Germline V gene data show CDR1 as SGHRS and CDR2 as YFSETQ. The trim removed 0 bases at V and 6 bases at J, leaving 2 bases unmatched. The CDR3 nucleotides are TGCGCCAGCAGCTTGGTTGGGACTAGCAATGAGCAGTTCTTC. It specifies CASSLVGTSNEQFF.

As for this clone: An end of the junction differs from the germline gene, which may be a read error. This sample also contains other DNA sequences that code for the same CDR3. The chain is built from TRBV25-1 and TRBJ2-7, with 7 bases fitting TRBD1. Per the germline V gene, CDR1 is MGHDK and CDR2 is SYGVNS. The CDR3 contains 14 residues. CDR3: CASSESGQRYEQYF. The CDR3 nucleotides read TGCGCCAGCAGTGAATCGGGACAGAGGTACGAGCAGTACTTC.

In this sample, this clone turned up a few times. One end of the junction does not line up with germline, which may come from a read error. This chain connects TRBV5-6 to TRBJ1-4; unclear D gene. The CDR3 spans 11 residues. CDR1 is SGHDT and CDR2 is YYEEEE in the germline V gene. Here the CDR3 DNA reads TGTGCCAGCAGCTCCGGTGAAGAACTGTTTTTT. Translated: CASSSGEELFF. The full variable domain, in which reference TRBV5-6 and TRBJ1-4 provide the parts outside the CDR3, is DAGVTQSPTHLIKTRGQQVTLRCSPKSGHDTVSWYQQALGQGPQFIFQYYEEEERQRGNFPDRFSGHQFPNYSSELNVNALLLGDSALYLCASSSGEELFFGSGTQLSVL.

This clone has a handful of counts. The rearrangement uses TRBV5-6 and TRBJ2-7; no clear D. This CDR3 region has 11 residues. The germline gives CDR1 SGHDT, CDR2 YYEEEE. V was trimmed by 4 bases and J by 5 bases, leaving 7 bases between them. For the CDR3, the DNA is TGTGCCAGCAGCCGGGTGAACGAGCAGTACTTC. Translated: CASSRVNEQYF.

V usage is TRBV10-2 and J usage is TRBJ2-5; D is ambiguous. V was cut by 6 bases and J by 1 base, with 6 bases left in between. Looked up from germline, CDR1 is WSHSY and CDR2 is SAAADI. The CDR3 has 12 residues. CDR3 loop: CASSAGQETQYF. In nucleotides, the CDR3 is TGCGCCAGCAGCGCAGGCCAAGAGACCCAGTACTTC.

This clone was detected a few times. The chain employs TRBV9 and TRBJ2-7; 12 positions match TRBD2. The germline V gene encodes CDR1 SGDLS and CDR2 YYNGEE. After removal of 4 bases from V and 6 bases from J, the junction contained 8 bases not matched to a gene. The CDR3 length is 15 residues. CDR3 coding DNA: TGTGCCAGCAGCTCCCGACTAGCGGGAGAGGGCGAGCAGTACTTC. It is translated as CASSSRLAGEGEQYF. Together with reference TRBV9 and TRBJ2-7, the CDR3 gives the full variable domain: DSGVTQTPKHLITATGQRVTLRCSPRSGDLSVYWYQQSLDQGLQFLIQYYNGEERAKGNILERFSAQQFPDLHSELNLSSLELGDSALYFCASSSRLAGEGEQYFGPGTRLTVT.